These T cell receptor beta chains were read from a single sample in a study of T-cell reconstitution after alpha-beta-depleted transplantation in children. TCRdb processed the PCR reads anew with MiXCR; each CDR3 protein has one entry. The sample contains a few hundred thousand distinct CDR3 sequences, over 7.5% of which appear only once. Sample: peripheral blood, taken 360 days after TCRalphabeta/CD19-depleted stem cell transplant. The receptors here all came from a female patient aged 2 to 10 who had a stem cell transplant for Fanconi anemia, so the T cells may come from the graft donor. Both conserved end residues are part of each CDR3. D genes are given only for firm matches. Not every row has a clone size; where given, it reads once, few, many or a size class.

v_call	clone_size	d_call	j_call	cdr3_aa	cdr3_nt
TRBV27	many	TRBD2	TRBJ2-3	CASSWGREGSDTQYF	TGTGCCAGCAGTTGGGGGCGGGAGGGATCAGATACGCAGTATTTT
TRBV4-2	many	-	TRBJ2-1	CASSQVGDEQFF	TGTGCCAGCAGCCAAGTGGGAGATGAGCAGTTCTTC
TRBV12-3/TRBV12-4	many	-	TRBJ1-1	CASSLTGSNEAFF	TGTGCCAGCAGCCTCACAGGGTCTAATGAAGCTTTCTTT
TRBV20-1	few	TRBD1	TRBJ1-2	CSARAQGQGKGGYTF	TGCAGTGCTAGAGCTCAAGGACAGGGGAAGGGTGGCTACACCTTC
TRBV2	few	-	TRBJ2-6	CASSEISGANVLTF	TGTGCCAGCAGTGAGATATCTGGGGCCAACGTCCTGACTTTC
TRBV28	few	-	TRBJ1-5	CASSLWPDNSNQPQHF	TGTGCCAGCAGTTTATGGCCAGATAATAGCAATCAGCCCCAGCATTTT
TRBV28	many	TRBD2	TRBJ2-7	CAITTSGRLWYEQYF	TGTGCCATCACGACTAGCGGGAGACTCTGGTACGAGCAGTACTTC
TRBV4-2	once	TRBD2	TRBJ2-1	CASSQGAWGLADLNEQFF	TGTGCCAGCAGCCAAGGGGCCTGGGGACTAGCGGATTTGAATGAGCAGTTCTTC
TRBV5-1	many	TRBD1	TRBJ2-7	CASSWDRRYEQYF	TGCGCCAGCAGCTGGGACAGACGATACGAGCAGTACTTC
TRBV18	many	TRBD1	TRBJ1-6	CASSPWDRQDNSPLHF	TGTGCCAGCTCACCATGGGACAGGCAGGATAATTCACCCCTCCACTTT
TRBV28	-	-	TRBJ2-2	CASSVWMAAGELFF	TGTGCCAGCAGTGTTTGGATGGCCGCCGGGGAGCTGTTTTTT
TRBV11-2	-	-	TRBJ2-7	CASSPPSTGKEQYF	TGTGCCAGCAGCCCACCCTCAACAGGGAAGGAGCAGTACTTC
TRBV25-1	-	TRBD2	TRBJ2-3	CASSPDVLAGRADTQYF	TGTGCCAGCAGTCCCGACGTACTAGCGGGGAGGGCGGATACGCAGTATTTT
TRBV2	-	-	TRBJ2-4	CASLGEGWNIQYF	TGTGCCAGCCTAGGTGAGGGATGGAACATTCAGTACTTC
TRBV15	-	-	TRBJ1-5	CATSRESPRPQHF	TGTGCCACCAGCAGAGAATCGCCCCGGCCCCAGCATTTT
TRBV5-6	-	-	TRBJ1-6	CASSLGPSPLHF	TGTGCCAGCAGCTTGGGGCCATCACCCCTCCACTTT
TRBV12-3/TRBV12-4	large	-	TRBJ2-7	CASSLRLSYEQYF	TGTGCCAGCAGTTTGAGGCTCTCGTACGAGCAGTACTTC
TRBV6-5	many	TRBD1	TRBJ2-7	CASGQGADEQYF	TGTGCCAGCGGACAGGGCGCCGACGAGCAGTACTTC
TRBV5-1	-	TRBD2	TRBJ2-5	CASSPPLAGGSGETQYF	TGCGCCAGCAGCCCCCCCCTAGCGGGGGGTAGCGGAGAGACCCAGTACTTC
TRBV12-3/TRBV12-4	many	-	TRBJ1-1	CASSPNTEAFF	TGTGCCAGCAGCCCGAACACTGAAGCTTTCTTT
TRBV10-3	many	TRBD2	TRBJ2-7	CAISGGSAGYEQYF	TGTGCCATCAGTGGCGGGAGCGCGGGATACGAGCAGTACTTC
TRBV7-9	many	TRBD1	TRBJ2-7	CASSPGQGSDEQYF	TGTGCCAGCAGCCCTGGACAGGGATCGGACGAGCAGTACTTC
TRBV7-3	few	TRBD2	TRBJ2-3	CASSLSGGGLDTQYF	TGTGCCAGCAGCTTAAGTGGCGGGGGTCTAGATACGCAGTATTTT
TRBV11-2	-	-	TRBJ2-7	CASSLVSWDSYEQYF	TGTGCCAGCAGCTTAGTAAGTTGGGACTCCTACGAGCAGTACTTC
TRBV28	-	TRBD1	TRBJ1-5	CASSPTDRVDGQPQHF	TGTGCCAGCAGCCCCACGGACAGGGTGGATGGTCAGCCCCAGCATTTT
TRBV4-2	few	TRBD1	TRBJ1-4	CASSHMRGQANEKLFF	TGTGCCAGCAGCCATATGAGGGGACAGGCTAATGAAAAACTGTTTTTT
TRBV4-3	many	-	TRBJ2-3	CASSQVEGVDTQYF	TGCGCCAGCAGCCAAGTGGAGGGCGTAGATACGCAGTATTTT
TRBV15	few	-	TRBJ1-1	CATSTDRRTEAFF	TGTGCCACCAGCACCGACAGGCGCACTGAAGCTTTCTTT
TRBV5-1	many	TRBD2	TRBJ2-5	CASSLGQTAGTSLGETQYF	TGCGCCAGCAGCTTGGGACAGACCGCCGGGACTAGCCTGGGGGAGACCCAGTACTTC
TRBV20-1	few	-	TRBJ1-6	CSARAHDNSPLHF	TGCAGTGCTAGGGCCCACGATAATTCACCCCTCCACTTT
TRBV20-1	many	-	TRBJ1-5	CSAGSGGNQPQHF	TGCAGTGCTGGCTCAGGGGGCAATCAGCCCCAGCATTTT
TRBV7-8	few	TRBD1	TRBJ2-7	CASSSGQGVPYEQYF	TGTGCCAGCAGCTCCGGACAGGGAGTACCCTACGAGCAGTACTTC
TRBV11-2	few	-	TRBJ2-7	CASSPPTSEQYF	TGTGCCAGCAGCCCCCCGACGAGCGAGCAGTACTTC
TRBV12-3/TRBV12-4	-	-	TRBJ1-6	CASSTGRRSPLHF	TGTGCCAGCAGCACAGGGCGGAGGTCACCCCTCCACTTT
TRBV29-1	many	-	TRBJ1-3	CSAGTYGNTIYF	TGCAGCGCTGGGACATATGGAAACACCATATATTTT
TRBV12-3/TRBV12-4	many	-	TRBJ2-5	CASKFRSGGEETQYF	TGTGCCAGCAAGTTTAGATCCGGGGGTGAGGAGACCCAGTACTTC
TRBV11-3	many	-	TRBJ2-1	CASSLVDSSEQFF	TGTGCCAGCAGCTTAGTCGACAGCTCGGAGCAGTTCTTC
TRBV11-2	many	TRBD2	TRBJ2-7	CASSLEGGLAYDEQYF	TGTGCCAGCAGCTTAGAGGGGGGACTAGCGTACGACGAGCAGTACTTC
TRBV27	many	-	TRBJ1-2	CASSLTSGAYGYTF	TGTGCCAGCAGTTTAACTTCAGGGGCATATGGCTACACCTTC
TRBV6-2/TRBV6-3	many	-	TRBJ2-2	CASSYRATGELFF	TGTGCCAGCAGTTACCGAGCCACCGGGGAGCTGTTTTTT
TRBV4-2	many	TRBD1	TRBJ2-7	CASSPHRDRAYEQYF	TGTGCCAGCAGCCCCCACCGGGACAGGGCCTACGAGCAGTACTTC
TRBV5-1	many	-	TRBJ2-2	CASSLDLATGELFF	TGCGCCAGCAGCTTGGATCTAGCGACCGGGGAGCTGTTTTTT
TRBV12-3/TRBV12-4	many	-	TRBJ2-2	CASSWGSGELFF	TGTGCCAGCAGTTGGGGGTCCGGGGAGCTGTTTTTT
TRBV6-1	-	-	TRBJ2-2	CASSLKGQNTGELFF	TGTGCCAGCAGTCTCAAGGGACAAAATACCGGGGAGCTGTTTTTT
TRBV12-3/TRBV12-4	many	-	TRBJ1-2	CASKRGAKGYTF	TGTGCCAGCAAGAGGGGGGCCAAGGGCTACACCTTC
TRBV6-4	-	TRBD2	TRBJ2-2	CASSETSGYTGELFF	TGTGCCAGCAGCGAGACTAGCGGCTACACCGGGGAGCTGTTTTTT
TRBV6-5	many	-	TRBJ2-3	CASGAFSDTQYF	TGTGCCAGCGGGGCGTTCTCAGATACGCAGTATTTT
TRBV7-2	few	TRBD1	TRBJ1-6	CASSLKNRGSPLHF	TGTGCCAGCAGCTTAAAAAACAGGGGTTCACCCCTCCACTTT
TRBV11-2	few	-	TRBJ2-1	CASSLDKRTPQFF	TGTGCCAGCAGCTTAGATAAGAGGACCCCTCAGTTCTTC
TRBV12-3/TRBV12-4	few	-	TRBJ2-2	CATKTETNTGELFF	TGTGCCACAAAGACAGAGACTAACACCGGGGAGCTGTTTTTT
TRBV12-3/TRBV12-4	many	-	TRBJ2-5	CASSEQDLGWETQYF	TGTGCCAGCAGTGAACAAGACCTAGGGTGGGAGACCCAGTACTTC
TRBV5-6	few	-	TRBJ2-2	CASSLPGANTGELFF	TGTGCCAGCAGCTTGCCGGGGGCGAACACCGGGGAGCTGTTTTTT
TRBV4-1	-	TRBD2	TRBJ2-2	CASSLRVMVAGGRTNTGELFF	TGCGCCAGCAGCCTCCGCGTTATGGTAGCGGGGGGAAGAACGAACACCGGGGAGCTGTTTTTT